These 4 T cell receptor beta chains were all obtained from the same sample, sequenced in a study of cytomegalovirus exposure and HLA in healthy donors. The study ran its PCR with 60 Vbeta and 13 Jbeta primers. Here immunoSEQ multiplex PCR was the method, and the copy in TCRdb shows in-frame clones only, minus some. In the table there are about 180,000 clones, about 80% of which are singletons. The sequenced material came from PBMCs. All receptors come from a woman aged 25 to 39 in good health and CMV-seronegative.

This sequence joins TRBV6-5 and TRBJ1-2, with 11 positions matching TRBD1. V lost 2 bases and J lost 7; bases outside the gene matches: 9. There are 16 residues in the CDR3. CDR1 MNHEY and CDR2 SVGAGI come from the germline V gene. The CDR3, as DNA: TGTGCCAGCAGTTACCGGGACGGACAGGGGGCGAGTGGCTACACCTTC. This translates into CASSYRDGQGASGYTF.

The rearrangement joins TRBV7-2 to TRBJ1-2, with 10 bases lining up with TRBD1. The CDR3 covers 15 residues. V shed 1 base and J 4 bases; nucleotides not matched to a gene: 3. CDR1 SGHTA and CDR2 FQGNSA come from the germline V gene. CDR3 residues: CASSLEGQGSYGYTF. The CDR3, as DNA: TGTGCCAGCAGCTTAGAGGGACAGGGGTCCTATGGCTACACCTTC. Full variable domain (missing parts from reference TRBV7-2 and TRBJ1-2): GAGVSQSPSNKVTEKGKDVELRCDPISGHTALYWYRQSLGQGLEFLIYFQGNSAPDKSGLPSDRFSAERTGGSVSTLTIQRTQQEDSAVYLCASSLEGQGSYGYTFGSGTRLTVV.

The chain uses TRBV19 and TRBJ1-5, with 8 positions matching TRBD1. J gave up 11 bases and V 6 bases, and 12 bases lay outside the gene matches. The CDR3 spans 14 residues. Germline loops: CDR1 LNHDA, CDR2 SQIVND (reference sequence). CDR3 amino acids: CASSPGQASNAQHF. As DNA, the CDR3 is TGTGCCAGTAGCCCGGGACAGGCCTCGAACGCCCAGCATTTT. Using reference TRBV19 and TRBJ1-5 for the parts outside the CDR3, the full variable domain is DGGITQSPKYLFRKEGQNVTLSCEQNLNHDAMYWYRQDPGQGLRLIYYSQIVNDFQKGDIAEGYSVSREKKESFPLTVTSAQKNPTAFYLCASSPGQASNAQHFGDGTRLSIL.

The chain joins TRBV18 to TRBJ1-2, with a weak D call TRBD1 (6 bases). Trimming pared 8 bases from V and 5 bases from J, leaving 18 bases between. CDR1 is KGHSH, CDR2 LQKENI, per germline. This CDR3 has 14 residues. The CDR3 bases are TGTGCCAGCAGAGGACAGTCCGGGCCATATGGCTACACCTTC. Encoded protein: CASRGQSGPYGYTF.